Presented here are 20 T cell receptor beta chains from one specimen sequenced in a study of blood T cell repertoires in COVID-19. Produced via immunoSEQ multiplex PCR; TCRdb's table is partial and in-frame only. There are 250,000 to 300,000 clones in the sample; 85% to 90% occur only once, and under 10% lies in the top ten. Sample: PBMCs or T cells enriched from blood (not recorded which). The receptors derive from a man aged 35 to 55 who had recovered from COVID-19.

This sequence joins TRBV2 and TRBJ1-1; 7 nucleotides agree with TRBD1. The CDR3 length is 15 residues. Trimming cost V 3 bases and J 0 bases; bases outside gene matches: 4. From germline, CDR1 is SNHLY and CDR2 FYNNEI. The CDR3 spells CASSDGQDLNTEAFF. The CDR3 bases are TGTGCCAGCAGTGATGGACAGGACCTGAACACTGAAGCTTTCTTT.

This sequence joins TRBV12-3 or TRBV12-4 and TRBJ1-1, with D tentatively TRBD1 (5 bases). The CDR3 runs 12 residues. Between the trimmed V and J ends, which lost 4 bases and 11 bases, there was a span of 14 bases. For the CDR3, the DNA is TGTGCCAGCAGTTCGGCTGCGGGGGTGGCTTTCTTT. Protein product: CASSSAAGVAFF.

This sequence joins TRBV6-4 and TRBJ1-2; tentative D call: TRBD1 (5 bases). Germline V gives CDR1 MRHNA, CDR2 SNTAGT. Trimming removed 5 bases at V and 0 bases at J, with 10 bases between. The CDR3 contains 14 residues. The CDR3 DNA is TGTGCCAGCAGTCTAGACAGAACTAACTATGGCTACACCTTC. Residues: CASSLDRTNYGYTF.

The chain has TRBV5-1 and TRBJ2-5; possibly TRBD2 for D (6 bases). CDR3 length: 14 amino acids. The V gene's germline CDR1 is SGHRS and CDR2 YFSETQ. Trimming took off 3 bases at V and 1 base at J, with 10 bases between the two ends. Written as DNA, the CDR3 is TGCGCCAGCAGCTCGACTAGTGTCCAAGAGACCCAGTACTTC. This translates into CASSSTSVQETQYF.

The chain recombines TRBV9 with TRBJ2-1; 12 nucleotides align to TRBD2. The CDR3 has 15 residues. CDR1 is SGDLS, CDR2 YYNGEE, per germline. V shed 4 bases and J 5 bases; nucleotides not matched to a gene: 4. CDR3 residues: CASSNRLAGDNEQFF. The CDR3 DNA reads as TGTGCCAGCAGCAACCGACTAGCGGGGGACAATGAGCAGTTCTTC.

This clone is a singleton in its sample. The V and J genes are TRBV11-2 and TRBJ2-5, with 8 bases identical to TRBD2. The germline gives CDR1 SGHAT, CDR2 FQNNGV. V dropped 5 bases and J dropped 2; count of bases not matched to a gene: 10. The CDR3 spans 16 residues. CDR3 coding DNA: TGTGCCAGCAGCGCATGGGCGGGGGGCGAACAAGAGACCCAGTACTTC. It is translated as CASSAWAGGEQETQYF.

V usage is TRBV10-3 and J usage is TRBJ2-1, with D possibly matching TRBD2 (5 bases). CDR1 is ENHRY and CDR2 is SYGVKD in the germline V gene. The CDR3 consists of 12 residues. Trimming removed 6 bases from V and 7 bases from J, with 10 bases in between. This chain's CDR3 is CAIRRSGNEQFF. CDR3 nucleotide sequence: TGTGCCATCAGGAGGTCGGGGAATGAGCAGTTCTTC.

The rearrangement uses TRBV5-1 and TRBJ1-1; 8 bases map to TRBD1. The germline gives CDR1 SGHRS, CDR2 YFSETQ. V trimming: 7 bases; J trimming: 6 bases; junction bases outside the gene matches: 11. This CDR3 is built from 14 residues. The chain's CDR3 is CASGQQGVSAEAFF. As DNA, the CDR3 is TGCGCCAGCGGTCAACAGGGGGTGAGTGCTGAAGCTTTCTTT.

V and J are TRBV7-8 and TRBJ2-3, with TRBD2 matching over 13 bases. The germline gives CDR1 SGHVS, CDR2 FQNEAQ. The CDR3 runs 16 residues. After removal of 5 bases from V and 8 bases from J, the junction contained 10 bases not matched to a gene. The CDR3 loop is CASSPWTSGSSRTQYF. CDR3 sequence (DNA): TGTGCCAGCAGCCCCTGGACTAGCGGGAGTTCGCGTACGCAGTATTTT.

This chain connects TRBV30 to TRBJ1-2; D remains ambiguous. There are 13 residues in the CDR3. Trimming removed 4 bases at V and 4 bases at J, with 13 bases between. Germline V gene sequence: CDR1 GTSNPN, CDR2 SVGIG (reference sequence). CDR3 sequence (DNA): TGTGCCTGGATTTGGCCAGATCTCTATGGCTACACCTTC. The encoded protein is CAWIWPDLYGYTF.

Here the CDR3 reads CASSPPLAGEQFF. In DNA, the CDR3 is TGTGCCAGCAGCCCCCCCCTGGCAGGTGAGCAGTTCTTC. The chain is built from TRBV7-7 and TRBJ2-1, with D uncertain. The CDR3 contains 13 residues. V lost 5 bases to trimming and J lost 9 bases, with 14 bases between them. CDR1 SSHAT and CDR2 FNYEAQ come from the germline V gene (reference sequence).

V is TRBV4-2 and J is TRBJ2-1; 7 bases line up with TRBD2. V shed 1 base and J 4 bases; nucleotides not matched to a gene: 7. This CDR3 is 16 amino acids long. The germline CDR1 and CDR2 sequences are LGHNA and YNFKEQ. This CDR3 reads CASSQGTGGQYNEQFF. The CDR3 nucleotides are TGTGCCAGCAGCCAAGGAACGGGAGGCCAATACAATGAGCAGTTCTTC.

The chain employs TRBV6-1 and TRBJ2-3; D is perhaps TRBD2 (5 bases). This CDR3 spans 16 amino acids. Per germline, CDR1 MNHNS and CDR2 SASEGT. Trimming stripped 3 bases from V and 1 base from J, with 14 bases between. The CDR3 spells CASSDETNMGTDTQYF. The CDR3 nucleotides read TGTGCCAGCAGTGATGAGACTAACATGGGCACAGATACGCAGTATTTT.

The gene calls are TRBV24-1 and TRBJ1-2; no clear D. V was trimmed by 0 bases and J by 6 bases, leaving 25 bases between them. This CDR3 region has 19 residues. Looked up from germline, CDR1 is KGHDR and CDR2 is SFDVKD. CDR3 residues: CATSDLFRLERGLNHGYTF. The DNA for the CDR3 is TGTGCCACCAGTGATTTGTTTCGTTTGGAGCGGGGTCTGAATCATGGCTACACCTTC.

The rearrangement links TRBV5-5 to TRBJ2-7; a possible D gene is TRBD2 (7 bases). The V end lost 4 bases, the J end lost 3 bases, and 23 bases lay between the germline ends. The CDR3 spans 17 residues. Per germline, CDR1 SGHKS and CDR2 YYEKEE (reference sequence). DNA for the CDR3: TGTGCCAGCAGCCAAACCCATACGGGGGGCGCCGTCTACGAGCAGTACTTC. As protein: CASSQTHTGGAVYEQYF.

The chain joins TRBV5-1 to TRBJ2-7; TRBD2 matches 7 bases. Germline V gene lookup returns CDR1 SGHRS and CDR2 YFSETQ. V shed 3 bases, J shed 0 bases, and the junction held 6 bases outside the gene matches. The CDR3 spans 15 residues. The CDR3 spells CASSSGGTTSYEQYF. As DNA, the CDR3 is TGCGCCAGCAGCTCCGGGGGGACCACCTCCTACGAGCAGTACTTC.

The table lists this clone with a count of one. The V call is TRBV15, the J call TRBJ1-2; D possibly corresponds to TRBD1 (6 bases). V was pared by 0 bases and J by 4 bases, with 9 bases between. Germline assignment: CDR1 LNHNV and CDR2 YYDKDF (reference sequence). The CDR3 is 14 residues long. The CDR3 here is CATSRDVRGYGYTF. The CDR3 nucleotides read TGTGCCACCAGCAGAGATGTCAGGGGCTATGGCTACACCTTC.

The CDR3 protein is CASSYRQGRETQYF. Written as DNA, the CDR3 is TGCGCCAGCAGCTACCGACAGGGGAGGGAGACCCAGTACTTC. V usage is TRBV5-1 and J usage is TRBJ2-5; 8 bases fit TRBD1. Germline trimming cut 3 bases from V and 5 bases from J; bases unmatched to any gene: 6. CDR3 length equals 14 residues. Looked up from germline, CDR1 is SGHRS and CDR2 is YFSETQ.

The chain joins TRBV6-5 to TRBJ1-2; D gene unclear. The germline V and J ends were trimmed by 0 bases and 14 bases, with 13 bases remaining between them. Germline V CDR1 and CDR2: MNHEY, SVGAGI. This CDR3 has 12 amino acids. CDR3: CASSYSGQVWTF. The CDR3 region has the DNA TGTGCCAGCAGTTACTCAGGCCAGGTGTGGACCTTC.

The rearrangement uses TRBV27 and TRBJ2-3; 10 nucleotides match TRBD2. Germline V gene data show CDR1 as MNHEY and CDR2 as SMNVEV (reference sequence). The trim removed 5 bases at V and 2 bases at J, leaving 7 bases unmatched. This CDR3 has 16 amino acids. CDR3 amino acids: CASSPRTSGPTDTQYF. The CDR3 coding sequence is TGTGCCAGCAGTCCCAGGACTAGCGGCCCCACAGATACGCAGTATTTT.